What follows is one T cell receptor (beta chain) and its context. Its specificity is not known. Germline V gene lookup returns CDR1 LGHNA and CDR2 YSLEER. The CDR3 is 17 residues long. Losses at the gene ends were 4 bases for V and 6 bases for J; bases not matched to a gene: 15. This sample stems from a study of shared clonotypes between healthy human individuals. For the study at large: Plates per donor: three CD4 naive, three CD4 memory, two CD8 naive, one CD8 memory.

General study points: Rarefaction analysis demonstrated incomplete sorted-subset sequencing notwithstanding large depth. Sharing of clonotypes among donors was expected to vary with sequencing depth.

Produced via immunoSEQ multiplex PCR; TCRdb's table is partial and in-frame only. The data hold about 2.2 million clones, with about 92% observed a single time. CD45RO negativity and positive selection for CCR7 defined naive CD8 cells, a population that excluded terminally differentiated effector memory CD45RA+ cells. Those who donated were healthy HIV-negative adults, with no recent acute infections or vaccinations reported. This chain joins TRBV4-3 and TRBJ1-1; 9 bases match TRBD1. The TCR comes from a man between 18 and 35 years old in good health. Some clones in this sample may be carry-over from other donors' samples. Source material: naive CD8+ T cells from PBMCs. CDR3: CASSPQRSGTGFAEAFF. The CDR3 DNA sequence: TGCGCCAGCAGCCCTCAAAGATCCGGGACAGGGTTCGCTGAAGCTTTCTTT.